Included here is one TCR beta chain sequence, with context. As yet, its antigen is unknown. Per the germline V gene, CDR1 is MDHEN and CDR2 is SYDVKM. CDR3 size: 17 residues. V trimming: 3 bases; J trimming: 4 bases; junction bases outside the gene matches: 5. Use of 60 Vbeta and 13 Jbeta primers characterized the PCR. Study processing details: Later analysis identified some 88 million unique TCR beta chains, approximately 10 million shared. Measured with immunoSEQ multiplex PCR; TCRdb has only the in-frame clones, and not every one. The V and J calls and clone size are taken from that table; D and trimming were inferred from the DNA. This sample carries 200,000 or so clones, about four fifths of them seen once, and the ten largest clones take 0.2% to 0.3%. The entry originates in a study of cytomegalovirus exposure and HLA in healthy donors. Study-level findings and limits: A later analysis found TCR association rates differed by HLA locus, highest for DRB1 and lowest for HLA-C. Common viral pathogens seemed to be connected with several of the most significant clusters, according to a later analysis.

The source of this sequence is a boy between 10 and 17 years old in good health and CMV-seronegative. The sequenced sample was PBMCs. The chain has TRBV28 and TRBJ2-1, with TRBD2 matching 14 bases. The CDR3 loop is CASSLTSGRVAYNEQFF. The CDR3 DNA sequence: TGTGCCAGCAGTTTGACTAGCGGGAGGGTAGCATACAATGAGCAGTTCTTC.